This paragraph covers one TCR beta chain sequence. A much larger clonotype is one base distant, so this may be a read error. The germline V gene encodes CDR1 SGHRS and CDR2 YFSETQ. CDR3 length equals 14 residues. This entry comes from a study of tumor-infiltrating lymphocytes in primary liver carcinoma. Each 20-30 mg portion of unsorted bulk tissue served as the source for co-extraction of RNA and DNA. Total RNA amounting to 450 to 550 ng was the source from which TCR beta cDNA was made with a constant-region primer. Researchers made the TCR beta libraries by running three nested multiplex PCR rounds with slightly modified ARM-PCR. Both of the initial two PCR rounds ran for around 9 cycles and employed TRBV1-TRBV30 forward primers alongside a C-beta reverse primer. TCRdb fed the multiplex PCR reads into MiXCR, producing one record per CDR3 protein. The profile shows about 84,000 distinct CDR3 sequences, 60% to 75% of them singletons.

The chain combines TRBV5-1 with TRBJ1-1, with 7 positions matching TRBD1. The sequence was collected from a man aged 35-49 years with primary liver carcinoma and hepatitis B virus infection. Sample: liver tumor tissue from sampling region 1. Subset described: tumor region T1, superior pole. The CDR3 region is CASSPGQMNTVAFF. The CDR3 DNA follows: TGCGCCAGCAGCCCGGGACAGATGAACACTGTAGCTTTCTTT.